This T cell receptor beta chain was sequenced in a study of blood T cell repertoires in COVID-19. About the study: The United States, Italy and Spain were the sources of the acute and convalescent COVID-19 samples. The cDNA or gDNA used as material had been derived from T cells, B-cell-depleted T cells, or PBMCs.

From germline, CDR1 is SGHKS and CDR2 YYEKEE (reference sequence). The CDR3 spans 15 residues. The V gene end was trimmed by 3 bases and the J gene end by 2 bases; junction bases not matched to a gene: 2. In the source study's methods: Reference gene primer amplification in the assay estimated nucleated cell counts. The assay was immunoSEQ multiplex PCR, and TCRdb's table has in-frame clones only and misses some. The V and J calls and clone size come from that table; D and trimming were worked out from the DNA. The sample includes some 98,000 clones, about 80% of them seen just once. This sequence joins TRBV5-5 and TRBJ2-2, with 9 positions matching TRBD2. Material: peripheral blood. The TCR sequence derives from a man between 65 and 85 years old with active or convalescent COVID-19. CDR3 DNA sequence: TGTGCCAGCAGCTCCGGGACTAGCAACACCGGGGAGCTGTTTTTT. This translates into CASSSGTSNTGELFF.